The sequence of this T cell receptor (beta chain) was determined in a study of T cells in Graves' hyperthyroidism and ophthalmopathy. Germline CDR1 and CDR2: MNHNY and SVGAGI (reference sequence). The CDR3 consists of 13 residues. Unmatched junction bases numbered 4, after V lost 5 bases and J lost 4 bases. Not enrolled were patients with uncontrolled infection, other autoimmune disease, pregnancy or lactation. Clinicians diagnosed patients from clinical symptoms, serum thyroxine and TRAb, thyroid ultrasound and orbital computed tomography. From roughly 9.2 ml of fresh peripheral blood, PBMCs were isolated. Amplification targeted TCR beta CDR3 regions from RNA transcripts. The HTBI set primed first-round TCR CDR3 RT-PCR. Via MiXCR, TCRdb re-called the multiplex PCR reads, giving one row per CDR3 protein. The sample records about 680,000 distinct CDR3 sequences, 30% to 40% being singletons.

Sequences were obtained from blood. This chain links TRBV6-6 with TRBJ1-2, with 7 bases aligning to TRBD1. This receptor was taken from a woman aged 40 to 49 with Graves' hyperthyroidism. CDR3 sequence (DNA): TGTGCCAGCAGTGGGCGACAGGGCTATGGCTACACCTTC. Residues: CASSGRQGYGYTF.